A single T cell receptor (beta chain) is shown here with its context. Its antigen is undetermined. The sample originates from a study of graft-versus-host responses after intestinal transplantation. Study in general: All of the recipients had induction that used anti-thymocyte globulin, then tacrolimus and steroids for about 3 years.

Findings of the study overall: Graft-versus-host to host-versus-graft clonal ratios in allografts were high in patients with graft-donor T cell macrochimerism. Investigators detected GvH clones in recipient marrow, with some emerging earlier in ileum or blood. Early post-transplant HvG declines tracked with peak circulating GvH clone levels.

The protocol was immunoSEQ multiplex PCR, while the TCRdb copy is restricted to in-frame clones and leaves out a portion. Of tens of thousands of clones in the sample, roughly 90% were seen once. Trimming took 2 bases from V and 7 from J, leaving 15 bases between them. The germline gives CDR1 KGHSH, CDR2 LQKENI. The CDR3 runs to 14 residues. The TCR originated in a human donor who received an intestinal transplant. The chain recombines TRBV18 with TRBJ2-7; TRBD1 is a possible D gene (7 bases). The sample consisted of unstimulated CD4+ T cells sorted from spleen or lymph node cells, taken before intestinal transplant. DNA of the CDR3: TGTGCCAGCTCACCAGTCAGGGGGGTTTGGGAGCAGTACTTC. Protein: CASSPVRGVWEQYF.